This entry lists 21 T cell receptor beta chains sequenced from one sample in a study of blood T cell repertoires in COVID-19. The protocol was immunoSEQ multiplex PCR, while the TCRdb copy is restricted to in-frame clones and leaves out a portion. The profile shows fewer than 450,000 clones, 80% to 90% of them singletons. Source material: peripheral blood. The receptors stem from a woman in her 50s with COVID-19, enrolled during active disease.

Only one count was recorded for this clone. V is TRBV5-8 and J is TRBJ2-7, with a weak D call TRBD2 (6 bases). Germline CDR1 reads SGHTS; CDR2 reads YDEGEE. There are 16 residues in the CDR3. The germline V and J ends were trimmed by 0 bases and 1 base, with 14 bases remaining between them. The CDR3 DNA is TGTGCCAGCAGCTTGGTTGCCGGGAGAGGTTCCTACGAGCAGTACTTC. Translating gives CASSLVAGRGSYEQYF.

In DNA form, the CDR3 reads TGTGCCAGCAGCTTAGGTAGCGGGAGTTACACAGATACGCAGTATTTT. It specifies CASSLGSGSYTDTQYF. V usage is TRBV7-6 and J usage is TRBJ2-3; 9 bases are shared with TRBD2. The CDR3 length is 16 residues. The V gene end was trimmed by 1 base and the J gene end by 2 bases; junction bases not matched to a gene: 4. Germline CDR1 is SGHVS and CDR2 is FNYEAQ.

This clone appeared a single time. V usage is TRBV7-2 and J usage is TRBJ2-1; 11 bases are shared with TRBD2. Trimming cost V 4 bases and J 1 base; bases outside gene matches: 3. This CDR3 has 16 amino acids. Germline assignment: CDR1 SGHTA and CDR2 FQGNSA. The CDR3 protein is CASSSGTSGSYNEQFF. The CDR3 region has the DNA TGTGCCAGCAGCTCCGGGACTAGCGGTTCCTACAATGAGCAGTTCTTC.

V usage is TRBV14 and J usage is TRBJ1-5; D gene uncertain. CDR1 and CDR2 from the germline V gene are SGHDN and FVKESK. The length of the CDR3 is 13 residues. With 4 bases removed from V and 0 bases from J, the gap between germline ends came to 4 bases. Here the CDR3 reads CASSLYSNQPQHF. The CDR3 DNA reads as TGTGCCAGCAGCCTTTATAGCAATCAGCCCCAGCATTTT. The complete variable domain, with remaining parts taken from reference TRBV14 and TRBJ1-5, reads EAGVTQFPSHSVIEKGQTVTLRCDPISGHDNLYWYRRVMGKEIKFLLHFVKESKQDESGMPNNRFLAERTGGTYSTLKVQPAELEDSGVYFCASSLYSNQPQHFGDGTRLSIL.

The CDR3 sequence: CASSFWTSGRASEQYF. Written as DNA, the CDR3 is TGTGCCAGCAGCTTTTGGACTAGCGGGAGGGCAAGCGAGCAGTACTTC. The J gene is TRBJ2-7, the V gene TRBV7-9; 15 nucleotides agree with TRBD2. Trimming cost V 3 bases and J 6 bases; bases outside gene matches: 6. This CDR3 has 16 amino acids. In germline, CDR1 is SEHNR, CDR2 FQNEAQ (reference sequence).

This chain connects TRBV5-4 to TRBJ2-7, with a possible D match to TRBD2 (6 bases). Between the trimmed V and J ends, which lost 3 bases and 7 bases, there was a span of 11 bases. The CDR3 totals 12 residues. Germline V gene lookup returns CDR1 SGHNT and CDR2 YYREEE (reference sequence). CDR3 amino acids: CASSWGETEQYF. CDR3 DNA sequence: TGTGCCAGCAGCTGGGGGGAAACGGAGCAGTACTTC.

The rearrangement uses TRBV27 and TRBJ2-7, with a weak D call TRBD2 (6 bases). This CDR3 is built from 13 residues. Between the trimmed V and J ends, which lost 3 bases and 3 bases, there was a span of 9 bases. Germline lookup yields CDR1 MNHEY and CDR2 SMNVEV (reference sequence). CDR3 in amino acids: CASSFRGIYEQYF. CDR3 coding DNA: TGTGCCAGCAGTTTTCGCGGGATCTACGAGCAGTACTTC.

This sequence joins TRBV19 and TRBJ2-7; possibly TRBD2 for D (6 bases). Trimming took off 5 bases at V and 3 bases at J, with 20 bases between the two ends. This CDR3 spans 16 amino acids. Per the germline V gene, CDR1 is LNHDA and CDR2 is SQIVND (reference sequence). The CDR3 nucleotides read TGTGCCAGTAGTTTCACCGGGACGGGGGTGGTCTACGAGCAGTACTTC. It translates to CASSFTGTGVVYEQYF.

The chain joins TRBV11-3 to TRBJ2-7, with D possibly TRBD2 on 6 matching bases. Germline V gives CDR1 SGHNT, CDR2 YENEEA. The V gene lost 5 bases and the J gene lost 8 bases, with 13 bases spanning the gap. This CDR3 is built from 12 residues. CDR3 loop: CASSQAREQQYF. Written as DNA, the CDR3 is TGTGCCAGCAGCCAGGCCCGGGAGCAGCAGTACTTC.

The chain employs TRBV3-1 (or the pseudogene TRBV3-2) and TRBJ2-2; D may be TRBD2 (6 bases). The length of the CDR3 is 15 residues. V shed 1 base and J shed 6 bases, with 12 bases lying between them. Germline V gene sequence: CDR1 LGHDT, CDR2 YNNKEL (reference sequence). CDR3 sequence: CASSQVRTGAGELFF. The CDR3 DNA reads as TGTGCCAGCAGCCAAGTGCGGACGGGGGCCGGGGAGCTGTTTTTT.

The chain combines TRBV6-4 with TRBJ2-1; the match to TRBD2 covers 10 bases. This CDR3 has 15 residues. J lost 4 bases, V lost 10 bases, and 10 bases had no gene match. From germline, CDR1 is MRHNA and CDR2 SNTAGT. In DNA, the CDR3 is TGTGCCACCTCGAAAGCGGGAGGGCCTTACAATGAGCAGTTCTTC. Amino acids: CATSKAGGPYNEQFF.

This chain uses TRBV5-1 with TRBJ2-7; TRBD2 aligns across 16 bases. CDR1 and CDR2 from the germline V gene are SGHRS and YFSETQ. V lost 6 bases to trimming and J lost 4 bases; unmatched junction nucleotides: 10. There are 17 residues in the CDR3. This CDR3 is CASTKGTSGRELYEQYF. In DNA, the CDR3 is TGCGCCAGCACCAAAGGGACTAGCGGGAGGGAACTTTACGAGCAGTACTTC.

This clone was seen a single time. The V call is TRBV30, the J call TRBJ2-1, with 7 bases that match TRBD2. The length of the CDR3 is 12 residues. Germline V gene lookup returns CDR1 GTSNPN and CDR2 SVGIG (reference sequence). CDR3 loop: CAGRAGNNEQFF. CDR3 in DNA: TGTGCTGGGAGGGCTGGGAACAATGAGCAGTTCTTC.

This rearrangement joins TRBV7-6 to TRBJ2-1, with TRBD2 matching over 7 bases. Germline CDR1 is SGHVS and CDR2 is FNYEAQ. Unmatched junction bases numbered 11, after V lost 2 bases and J lost 4 bases. The CDR3 is made up of 17 amino acids. CDR3 residues: CASSLYPGGVLYNEQFF. The CDR3 DNA is TGTGCCAGCAGCTTATACCCGGGAGGTGTTTTATACAATGAGCAGTTCTTC.

The CDR3 DNA follows: TGCAGCGTTAGGGGGACAGGGTCGGGCTACGAGCAGTACTTC. This codes for CSVRGTGSGYEQYF. The chain is built from TRBV29-1 and TRBJ2-7; TRBD1 aligns across 9 bases. V shed 5 bases and J 3 bases; nucleotides not matched to a gene: 8. Germline CDR1 reads SQVTM; CDR2 reads ANQGSEA. CDR3 length equals 14 residues.

The J gene is TRBJ1-5, the V gene TRBV2; TRBD1 matches 10 bases. Germline assignment: CDR1 SNHLY and CDR2 FYNNEI. Trimming at V came to 8 bases and at J to 11 bases, leaving 9 bases not matched to a gene. The CDR3 contains 13 residues. The CDR3: CASLPGQGMAQHF. In DNA, the CDR3 is TGTGCCAGCTTACCGGGACAGGGGATGGCCCAGCATTTT. Full variable domain (rest looked up from reference TRBV2 and TRBJ1-5): EPEVTQTPSHQVTQMGQEVILRCVPISNHLYFYWYRQILGQKVEFLVSFYNNEISEKSEIFDDQFSVERPDGSNFTLKIRSTKLEDSAMYFCASLPGQGMAQHFGDGTRLSIL.

V and J are TRBV6-1 and TRBJ2-3, with 9 nucleotides matching TRBD2. The CDR3 sequence is 16 residues long. V lost 1 base, J lost 4 bases, and 6 bases stayed unmatched. The germline CDR1 and CDR2 sequences are MNHNS and SASEGT. The CDR3 protein is CASSEGAGGLADTQYF. In nucleotides, the CDR3 is TGTGCCAGCAGTGAAGGGGCGGGAGGGCTCGCAGATACGCAGTATTTT.

As for this clone: This specimen includes other DNA sequences encoding the same CDR3. The V and J genes are TRBV7-9 and TRBJ2-3, with TRBD2 identical over 7 bases. Trimming cost V 1 base and J 3 bases; bases outside gene matches: 4. The CDR3 covers 15 residues. Per the germline V gene, CDR1 is SEHNR and CDR2 is FQNEAQ (reference sequence). In nucleotides, the CDR3 is TGTGCCAGCAGCTTAGATGGCGGGAGAACAGATACGCAGTATTTT. Its translation: CASSLDGGRTDTQYF.

J is TRBJ1-1 and V is TRBV5-1; a possible D gene is TRBD1 (6 bases). Deletions cut 3 bases from V and 1 base from J, with 10 bases between. This CDR3 has 14 residues. Germline V gene sequence: CDR1 SGHRS, CDR2 YFSETQ. CDR3 nucleotide sequence: TGCGCCAGCAGCTCAATCAGGGGGAACACTGAAGCTTTCTTT. Protein product: CASSSIRGNTEAFF.

V usage is TRBV7-9 and J usage is TRBJ2-1, with a tentative D call TRBD2 (6 bases). Germline loops: CDR1 SEHNR, CDR2 FQNEAQ (reference sequence). The length of the CDR3 is 16 residues. Trimming removed 1 base from V and 6 bases from J, with 16 bases in between. The CDR3 coding sequence is TGTGCCAGCAGCTTAGGCGCGGGATCAGGAACCAATGAGCAGTTCTTC. Translation gives CASSLGAGSGTNEQFF.

This clone came up once. This chain connects TRBV24-1 to TRBJ1-6; the D is unclear. The CDR3 consists of 17 residues. V lost 9 bases and J lost 10, with 27 bases in between. Looked up from germline, CDR1 is KGHDR and CDR2 is SFDVKD. CDR3 in DNA: TGTGCCACCCGCGGGGTCGTCGGACGCCTATTTGGGTCACCCCTCCACTTT. Protein product: CATRGVVGRLFGSPLHF.